The T cell receptor (beta chain) under discussion was sequenced for a study of blood T cell repertoires in COVID-19. Study-level background: Among Cohort 3 donors, those recovered had two negative PCRs, clearance, or symptom resolution.

In terms of age and location, participants ranged from roughly 18 to 90 years and lived in about two dozen US areas. Per the germline V gene, CDR1 is MDHEN and CDR2 is SYDVKM. CDR3 length: 15 amino acids. The V and J ends lost 4 bases and 4 bases respectively, with 14 bases between them. Sequencing was performed with immunoSEQ multiplex PCR; in TCRdb, only in-frame clones are kept and a portion is missing. Here the sample spans some 200,000 clones, around nine tenths being singletons. The material sequenced was PBMCs or T cells enriched from blood (not recorded which). The chain uses TRBV28 and TRBJ1-5, with D tentatively TRBD1 (6 bases). The clonotype was recovered from a man aged 25 to 40 in a cohort exposed to, infected with or recovered from COVID-19 (not recorded which). The DNA for the CDR3 is TGTGCCAGCAGTTCCCGCGACAGGCTAAATCAGCCCCAGCATTTT. Amino acids: CASSSRDRLNQPQHF. Full variable domain (rest looked up from reference TRBV28 and TRBJ1-5): DVKVTQSSRYLVKRTGEKVFLECVQDMDHENMFWYRQDPGLGLRLIYFSYDVKMKEKGDIPEGYSVSREKKERFSLILESASTNQTSMYLCASSSRDRLNQPQHFGDGTRLSIL.